These 13 T cell receptor beta chains originate from one sample sequenced in a study of vaccination effects on CD4 cells after COVID-19. On day 10 of culture, CD4+ T cells were separated out. This person caught SARS-CoV-2 sometime from March to December 2020, and PCR testing confirmed the infection. Every participant took two doses of the BNT162b2 or mRNA-1273 vaccine. Antigen specificity for these receptors is unknown. The table came from immunoSEQ multiplex PCR; TCRdb's copy has only in-frame clones and leaves some out. The sample lists roughly 51,000 clones, 74% occurring once. The sample was CD4+ T cells from PBMCs cultured without peptide, taken after COVID-19 vaccination. The receptors here all came from a human donor who had a prior SARS-CoV-2 infection.

The chain links TRBV24-1 to TRBJ2-1, with 13 bases aligning to TRBD2. Unmatched junction bases numbered 8, after V lost 3 bases and J lost 7 bases. CDR1 and CDR2 from the germline V gene are KGHDR and SFDVKD. This CDR3 is 17 amino acids long. CDR3 nucleotide sequence: TGTGCCACCAGTGATACGCCGGGACTAGCGGGAAGGAATGAGCAGTTCTTC. It is translated as CATSDTPGLAGRNEQFF.

V gene TRBV7-9 combines with J gene TRBJ2-6; D not resolved. Per the germline V gene, CDR1 is SEHNR and CDR2 is FQNEAQ (reference sequence). This CDR3 spans 18 amino acids. Trimming removed 2 bases from V and 0 bases from J, with 14 bases in between. The CDR3 reads CASSLKGWESSGANVLTF. The DNA of the CDR3 is TGTGCCAGCAGCTTAAAGGGTTGGGAAAGCTCTGGGGCCAACGTCCTGACTTTC.

The chain combines TRBV6-2 or TRBV6-3 with TRBJ2-1; 7 bases align to TRBD2. The CDR3 consists of 21 residues. Germline trimming cut 4 bases from V and 5 bases from J; bases unmatched to any gene: 26. Germline CDR1 is MNHEY and CDR2 is SVGEGT. The CDR3 spells CASSWDLRWGRSGKLDNEQFF. The CDR3 DNA reads TGTGCCAGCAGTTGGGACTTGAGGTGGGGCAGGAGCGGGAAGTTGGACAATGAGCAGTTCTTC.

The V and J genes are TRBV18 and TRBJ1-6; no clear D. The germline CDR1 and CDR2 sequences are KGHSH and LQKENI. CDR3 length equals 15 residues. Trimming removed 1 base at V and 6 bases at J, with 10 bases between. CDR3 amino acids: CASSPLSAVNSPLHF. The DNA for the CDR3 is TGTGCCAGCTCACCACTTTCAGCAGTTAATTCACCCCTCCACTTT.

The chain links TRBV4-1 to TRBJ2-3; 9 bases are a match to TRBD2. Germline V gene data show CDR1 as MGHRA and CDR2 as YSYEKL. There are 19 residues in the CDR3. V gave up 0 bases and J gave up 3 bases; unmatched junction bases: 13. This CDR3 is CASSQEGLAGFWGTDTQYF. The CDR3 DNA sequence: TGCGCCAGCAGCCAAGAAGGCCTAGCGGGGTTCTGGGGGACAGATACGCAGTATTTT.

The rearrangement links TRBV5-1 to TRBJ1-2; D is unclear. The CDR3 runs 14 residues. Germline CDR1 reads SGHRS; CDR2 reads YFSETQ. V lost 0 bases and J lost 2, with 8 bases in between. The CDR3 here is CASSLAGDNYGYTF. In nucleotides, the CDR3 is TGCGCCAGCAGCTTGGCCGGCGACAACTATGGCTACACCTTC.

The V gene is TRBV30, the J gene TRBJ2-7, with D maybe TRBD2 (5 bases). Germline V gene data show CDR1 as GTSNPN and CDR2 as SVGIG (reference sequence). Deletions cut 4 bases from V and 3 bases from J, with 16 bases between. This CDR3 has 14 residues. DNA of the CDR3: TGTGCCTGGACCAAACCGGCACGGGACTACGAGCAGTACTTC. Translated: CAWTKPARDYEQYF.

The chain couples TRBV2 to TRBJ2-7; TRBD1 agrees at 9 bases. Germline CDR1 SNHLY, CDR2 FYNNEI. This CDR3 comprises 14 residues. The V and J ends lost 7 bases and 7 bases, in that order; junction bases with no gene match: 11. As DNA, the CDR3 is TGTGCCAGCACCGCGACAGGGGGAGTGAGAGAGCAGTACTTC. Translated, it gives CASTATGGVREQYF. Filled out from reference TRBV2 and TRBJ2-7, the complete variable domain reads EPEVTQTPSHQVTQMGQEVILRCVPISNHLYFYWYRQILGQKVEFLVSFYNNEISEKSEIFDDQFSVERPDGSNFTLKIRSTKLEDSAMYFCASTATGGVREQYFGPGTRLTVT.

The chain employs TRBV19 and TRBJ1-2; D is perhaps TRBD1 (5 bases). The ends were cut back, 3 bases at V and 3 bases at J, with 14 bases in the middle. Germline assignment: CDR1 LNHDA and CDR2 SQIVND (reference sequence). The CDR3 runs 15 residues. The CDR3 loop is CASSMARGGDYGYTF. The CDR3 DNA sequence: TGTGCCAGTAGTATGGCCCGTGGGGGAGACTATGGCTACACCTTC.

This chain joins TRBV7-8 and TRBJ1-1; possibly TRBD1 for D (6 bases). Germline CDR1 is SGHVS and CDR2 is FQNEAQ. CDR3 length: 14 amino acids. Trimming cost V 4 bases and J 1 base, with 10 bases left between them. The CDR3 sequence: CASSSQGGNTEAFF. The CDR3 DNA sequence: TGTGCCAGCAGCTCTCAAGGGGGGAACACTGAAGCTTTCTTT. Full variable domain (missing parts from reference TRBV7-8 and TRBJ1-1): GAGVSQSPRYKVAKRGQDVALRCDPISGHVSLFWYQQALGQGPEFLTYFQNEAQLDKSGLPSDRFFAERPEGSVSTLKIQRTQQEDSAVYLCASSSQGGNTEAFFGQGTRLTVV.

The chain is built from TRBV6-4 and TRBJ2-3, with 7 bases aligning to TRBD2. This CDR3 region has 12 residues. CDR1 and CDR2 (germline): MRHNA, SNTAGT. V gave up 2 bases and J gave up 10 bases; unmatched junction bases: 3. DNA for the CDR3: TGTGCCAGCAGTGACGGTGCGGGAGCGCAGTATTTT. This sequence encodes CASSDGAGAQYF.

This clone turned up a few times. This chain connects TRBV9 to TRBJ2-5, with TRBD2 identical over 10 bases. This CDR3 comprises 15 residues. The germline V gene has CDR1 SGDLS and CDR2 YYNGEE. V was pared by 7 bases and J by 4 bases, with 10 bases of the junction left unmatched. CDR3 bases: TGTGCCAGCGCGCAAGCGGGGGGGCCAATAGAGACCCAGTACTTC. Its protein product is CASAQAGGPIETQYF.

The rearrangement links TRBV13 to TRBJ2-3, with D perhaps TRBD2 (5 bases). Germline CDR1 and CDR2: PRHDT and FYEKMQ (reference sequence). Trimming shortened V by 1 base and J by 4 bases, and 9 bases separated the two germline ends. This CDR3 has 14 amino acids. The CDR3, as DNA: TGTGCCAGCAGCTTAGAGCTAGCAGCAGATACGCAGTATTTT. Translation: CASSLELAADTQYF. The whole variable domain, filled in from reference TRBV13 and TRBJ2-3, reads AAGVIQSPRHLIKEKRETATLKCYPIPRHDTVYWYQQGPGQDPQFLISFYEKMQSDKGSIPDRFSAQQFSDYHSELNMSSLELGDSALYFCASSLELAADTQYFGPGTRLTVL.